This is a list of T cell receptor beta chains from one sample in a study of radiotherapy plus CTLA-4 blockade in lung cancer. TCRdb's table, derived via immunoSEQ multiplex PCR, lists solely in-frame clones and lacks some. This table has tens of thousands of clones, 70% to 90% appearing once. The specimen comprised peripheral blood, sampled from a patient treated with radiotherapy plus ipilimumab. The receptors come from a human donor with non-small cell lung cancer whose response to radiotherapy plus ipilimumab could not be evaluated. The conserved cysteine and the conserved F or W are not part of the CDR3 here. Fields, in order: CDR3 length, V gene, D gene, CDR3 protein. A D gene is named only where the DNA matches it firmly.

12,TRBV11-2,TRBD1,ASRPPGQHSEAF
11,TRBV28,-,ASHTGYGTEAF
13,TRBV7-2,TRBD2,ASSLVGTMSNEQF
14,TRBV28,-,ASTPPLGRDGTEAF
12,TRBV7-3,-,ASGAGGGNYGYT
11,TRBV4-1,TRBD2,ASSYGGGYEQY
13,TRBV27,TRBD2,ASSLGLADTDTQY
14,TRBV28,TRBD2,ASSLFGGANTGELF
12,TRBV29-1,-,SVDRIVGMREQF
13,TRBV6-6,TRBD1,ASSPPDRGSYEQY
12,TRBV9,-,ASSPRTEQETQY
15,TRBV27,TRBD2,ASSQGLAGGATDTQY
11,TRBV10-3,-,AITDPGFNGYT
13,TRBV6-5,TRBD2,ASSRTSGIYNEQF
12,TRBV10-3,-,AISEGRGGDTQY
11,TRBV7-3,-,ASSPFRGGELF
12,TRBV28,-,ASSFLLGDQPQH
17,TRBV28,TRBD1,ASSLGRWTGQETNEKLF
12,TRBV5-6,-,ASSLAGFSQPQH
15,TRBV5-6,TRBD1,ASSLEGQGASNQPQH
13,TRBV5-8,TRBD1,ASRDSGTGDTEAF
10,TRBV27,-,ASSASGYGYT
11,TRBV5-6,TRBD1,ASSFTGGETQY
12,TRBV7-9,-,ASSLERQYNEQF
12,TRBV28,-,ASSTNYDSYGYT
12,TRBV5-4,-,ASSLGLPNEKLF
13,TRBV5-8,-,ASSLGQKNTGELF
12,TRBV7-2,-,ASSLDWTENIQY
13,TRBV11-2,TRBD2,ASSLSASGRYEQY
15,TRBV18,-,ASSPPIGQGSTDTQY
12,TRBV2,TRBD2,ASSATSGRAEQY
12,TRBV27,TRBD1,ASSSLGQGVVQY
14,TRBV18,-,ASSPPGGRDYNEQF
12,TRBV11-1,-,ASSSLGAYNEQF
15,TRBV2,TRBD1,ASSEGPTGSLNTEAF
15,TRBV9,-,ASSVELRVWDTGELF
10,TRBV7-2,-,ASSLGASEAF
14,TRBV6-5,-,ASSSPAGSGTGELF
13,TRBV6-5,-,ASSYLGSGTGELF
11,TRBV15,TRBD1,AASRDTGADRA
11,TRBV4-2,TRBD1,ASTDRVGEKLF
12,TRBV4-3,-,ASSRETDSHGYT
11,TRBV7-9,-,ASSPYPGDEQY
17,TRBV7-2,TRBD2,ASSFLGLAGLGGTDTQY
15,TRBV28,TRBD2,ASSLGRLAGGEYEQY
13,TRBV28,-,ASSPMDGNFYGYT
14,TRBV28,-,ASIKRERGWNTEAF
13,TRBV5-4,TRBD2,ASSSQAGGRNIQY
14,TRBV4-3,TRBD2,ASSPGTSGFTGELF
12,TRBV7-8,-,ASSLRATNEKLF
10,TRBV5-1,TRBD1,ASTEDTGELF
14,TRBV9,TRBD2,ASSGRTSGLQETQY